This entry features one T cell receptor (beta chain) sequence. The data were produced by immunoSEQ multiplex PCR, yet TCRdb's version contains in-frame clones alone and is incomplete. The data show about 800,000 clones, 90% to 97% seen once. The sample belongs to a study of shared clonotypes between healthy human individuals. Germline lookup yields CDR1 SEHNR and CDR2 FQNEAQ (reference sequence). The length of the CDR3 is 15 residues. Losses at the gene ends were 5 bases for V and 4 bases for J; bases not matched to a gene: 8. CD45RO-negative, CCR7-positively selected cells formed the naive CD8 fraction, excluding terminally differentiated effector memory CD45RA+ cells.

Sequencing used naive CD8+ T cells sorted from blood. The chain combines TRBV7-9 with TRBJ2-1; 7 bases match TRBD1. The clonotype comes from a man under 40 in good health. CDR3: CASSRQGFGYNEQFF. DNA of the CDR3: TGTGCCAGCAGCCGACAGGGCTTTGGGTACAATGAGCAGTTCTTC.